The clone carrying this TCR beta chain was seen only a few times. Its antigen is not identified. The PCR used 60 Vbeta and 13 Jbeta primers. Assay: immunoSEQ multiplex PCR; the TCRdb copy retains only in-frame clones and omits some. The sample lists 130,000 or so clones, approximately 72% occurring once. This sample was included in a study of cytomegalovirus exposure and HLA in healthy donors. General study results and limits: Sequencing depth roughly uniform across donors was assumed in presence/absence analyses.

Trimming left V 0 bases short and J 12 bases short, with 11 bases between. The CDR3 has 11 amino acids. Per germline, CDR1 DFQATT and CDR2 SNEGSKA (reference sequence). J is TRBJ2-5 and V is TRBV20-1; no firm D call. The receptor's source is a young man in good health and CMV-seronegative. Source material: PBMCs. The CDR3, as DNA: TGCAGTGCTAGAGATCTGAGAGATGAGTACTTC. Amino acid sequence: CSARDLRDEYF.